Many counts were recorded for the clone carrying this TCR beta chain. No antigen is known for it. V shed 7 bases, J shed 3 bases, and the junction held 5 bases outside the gene matches. The CDR3 runs to 13 residues. Per germline, CDR1 MNHEY and CDR2 SVGEGT. Regions amplified from RNA transcripts were the TCR beta CDR3 regions. TCR CDR3 underwent first-round RT-PCR with the HTBI primer set. TCRdb passed the multiplex PCR reads through MiXCR, listing each CDR3 protein once. Of around 620,000 distinct CDR3 sequences detected, about 17% appear once; the ten largest clones hold approximately 3.9%. The data derive from a study of T cells in Graves' hyperthyroidism and ophthalmopathy. Whole-study results and caveats: In simple terms, a model built on 13 V-J features told ophthalmopathy apart from stable hyperthyroidism.

The chain uses TRBV6-2 or TRBV6-3 and TRBJ2-7; TRBD1 agrees at 8 bases. The receptor was isolated from a woman in her 30s with Graves' hyperthyroidism. The sequenced sample consisted of blood. CDR3 sequence (DNA): TGTGCCAGCACCGGGACAGGCTTCTACGAGCAGTACTTC. Protein product: CASTGTGFYEQYF.